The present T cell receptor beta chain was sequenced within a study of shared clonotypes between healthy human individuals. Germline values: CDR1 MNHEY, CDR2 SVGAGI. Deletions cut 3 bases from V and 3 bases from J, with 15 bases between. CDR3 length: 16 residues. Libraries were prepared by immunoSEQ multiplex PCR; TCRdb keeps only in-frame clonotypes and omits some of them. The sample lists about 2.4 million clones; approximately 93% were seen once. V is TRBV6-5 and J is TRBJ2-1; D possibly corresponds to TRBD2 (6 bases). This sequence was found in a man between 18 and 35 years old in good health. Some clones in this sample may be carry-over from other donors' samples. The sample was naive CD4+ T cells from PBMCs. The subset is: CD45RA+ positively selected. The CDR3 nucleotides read TGTGCCAGCAGTTATACTGGGACTGGATTCTACAATGAGCAGTTCTTC. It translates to CASSYTGTGFYNEQFF.